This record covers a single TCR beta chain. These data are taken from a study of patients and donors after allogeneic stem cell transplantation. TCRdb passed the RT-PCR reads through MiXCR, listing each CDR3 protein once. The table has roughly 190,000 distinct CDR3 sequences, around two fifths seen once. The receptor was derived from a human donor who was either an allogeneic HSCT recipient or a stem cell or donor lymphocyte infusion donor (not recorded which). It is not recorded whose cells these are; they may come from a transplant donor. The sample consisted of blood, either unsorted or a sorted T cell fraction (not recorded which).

This CDR3 reads CASSDSANTEAFF. The CDR3, as DNA: TGTGCCAGCAGTGACTCGGCGAACACTGAAGCTTTCTTT. The chain recombines TRBV6-4 with TRBJ1-1; no firm D call. The V end was cut by 0 bases, the J end by 1 base, with 3 bases between. Looked up from germline, CDR1 is MRHNA and CDR2 is SNTAGT. The CDR3 extends over 13 amino acids.